The sequence of this T cell receptor beta chain was determined in a study of early T cells in non-severe SARS-CoV-2 infection. At the level of the study: The study sequenced bulk RNA from unsorted whole blood, with chains unpaired.

Many counts were recorded for this clonotype. Its antigen remains unidentified. Whole-study findings and limits: VDJdb matching favored anti-spike CD8 responses, missing private and CD4 specificities.

Unique molecular identifiers were affixed to single, distinct cDNA molecules. TCRdb used MiXCR to reprocess the 5' RACE reads, holding one entry per CDR3 protein. This sample has some 66,000 distinct CDR3 sequences; around 12% occur once, and the top ten carry around 4.5%. Sample: whole blood. This sequence originates from an adult who was a healthcare worker with PCR-confirmed SARS-CoV-2 infection or an uninfected control (not recorded which).

The CDR3 reads CASSTHHRGGGGELFF. The CDR3 nucleotides are TGTGCCAGTAGTACCCACCACAGGGGCGGAGGCGGGGAGCTGTTTTTT. The chain has TRBV19 and TRBJ2-2, with TRBD1 matching over 7 bases. Germline V gene sequence: CDR1 LNHDA, CDR2 SQIVND (reference sequence). CDR3 length: 16 amino acids. V gave up 4 bases and J gave up 7 bases; unmatched junction bases: 12. The entire variable domain, with the rest obtained from reference TRBV19 and TRBJ2-2, is as follows: DGGITQSPKYLFRKEGQNVTLSCEQNLNHDAMYWYRQDPGQGLRLIYYSQIVNDFQKGDIAEGYSVSREKKESFPLTVTSAQKNPTAFYLCASSTHHRGGGGELFFGEGSRLTVL.